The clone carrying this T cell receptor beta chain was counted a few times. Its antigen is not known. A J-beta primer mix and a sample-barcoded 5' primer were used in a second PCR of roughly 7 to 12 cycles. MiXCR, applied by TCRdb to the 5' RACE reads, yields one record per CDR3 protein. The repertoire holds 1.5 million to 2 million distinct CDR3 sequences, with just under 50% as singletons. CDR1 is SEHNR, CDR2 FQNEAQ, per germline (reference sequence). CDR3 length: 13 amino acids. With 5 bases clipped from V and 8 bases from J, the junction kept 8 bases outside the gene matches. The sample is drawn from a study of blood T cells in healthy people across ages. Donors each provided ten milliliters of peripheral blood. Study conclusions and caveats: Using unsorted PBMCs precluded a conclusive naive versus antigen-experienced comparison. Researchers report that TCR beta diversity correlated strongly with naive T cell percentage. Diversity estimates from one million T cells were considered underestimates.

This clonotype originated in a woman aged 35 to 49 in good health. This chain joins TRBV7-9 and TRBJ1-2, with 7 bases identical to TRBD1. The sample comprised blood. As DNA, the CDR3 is TGTGCCAGCAGCGTTGACAGGGCCAGAGGCTACACCTTC. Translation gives CASSVDRARGYTF.